These 8 T cell receptor beta chains share one sample of origin, sequenced in a study of blood T cell repertoires in COVID-19. TCRdb's table, derived via immunoSEQ multiplex PCR, lists solely in-frame clones and lacks some. This sample has around 220,000 clones, with 80% to 85% found just once. Sequenced input: peripheral blood. Receptors originate from a human donor in a cohort sampled during active COVID-19.

The chain couples TRBV9 to TRBJ2-6; D gene ambiguous. V was pared by 0 bases and J by 2 bases, with 12 bases between. The CDR3 is 17 residues long. Germline lookup yields CDR1 SGDLS and CDR2 YYNGEE. The CDR3 loop is CASSVGAVFPGANVLTF. In DNA, the CDR3 is TGTGCCAGCAGCGTAGGGGCAGTGTTTCCTGGGGCCAACGTCCTGACTTTC. Full variable domain (rest looked up from reference TRBV9 and TRBJ2-6): DSGVTQTPKHLITATGQRVTLRCSPRSGDLSVYWYQQSLDQGLQFLIQYYNGEERAKGNILERFSAQQFPDLHSELNLSSLELGDSALYFCASSVGAVFPGANVLTFGAGSRLTVL.

V gene TRBV13 combines with J gene TRBJ1-4; TRBD1 matches at 9 bases. CDR3 size: 17 residues. J gave up 7 bases and V 5 bases, and 14 bases lay outside the gene matches. The germline V gene has CDR1 PRHDT and CDR2 FYEKMQ (reference sequence). CDR3 sequence (DNA): TGTGCCAGCAGCGAAGAAGGGACAGGGACGTTTCGTGAAAAACTGTTTTTT. Encoded protein: CASSEEGTGTFREKLFF.

The chain joins TRBV6-6 to TRBJ1-4; D is unresolved. Germline lookup yields CDR1 MNHNY and CDR2 SVGAGI (reference sequence). The CDR3 has 15 amino acids. Trimming stripped 6 bases from V and 0 bases from J, with 11 bases between. This CDR3 reads CASRPDGTTNEKLFF. CDR3 nucleotide sequence: TGTGCCAGCAGGCCCGACGGGACAACTAATGAAAAACTGTTTTTT.

This clone appeared a few times. The chain is built from TRBV9 and TRBJ1-2; D remains unclear. The length of the CDR3 is 12 residues. CDR1 SGDLS and CDR2 YYNGEE come from the germline V gene. V was pared by 7 bases and J by 7 bases, with 14 bases between. CDR3 nucleotide sequence: TGTGCCAGCGGACCCGGACTCGGTGGCTACACCTTC. It encodes CASGPGLGGYTF.

The V and J genes are TRBV6-6 and TRBJ2-7; D is perhaps TRBD1 (7 bases). The CDR3 has 13 residues. The V and J ends lost 7 bases and 6 bases respectively, with 16 bases between them. Germline CDR1 is MNHNY and CDR2 is SVGAGI (reference sequence). DNA for the CDR3: TGTGCCAGCACCCAGGGGGGAAGGAGCGAGCAGTACTTC. Its translation is CASTQGGRSEQYF.

The chain is built from TRBV7-9 and TRBJ1-2; 7 nucleotides agree with TRBD1. Per the germline V gene, CDR1 is SEHNR and CDR2 is FQNEAQ (reference sequence). V lost 6 bases and J lost 4; bases outside the gene matches: 11. The CDR3 totals 15 residues. As DNA, the CDR3 is TGTGCCAGCAGTTCCCGGGGACAGTTCTTCTATGGCTACACCTTC. Protein product: CASSSRGQFFYGYTF.

The chain links TRBV27 to TRBJ2-1, with D unclear. Germline CDR1 reads MNHEY; CDR2 reads SMNVEV (reference sequence). This CDR3 is 15 amino acids long. V lost 6 bases and J lost 5, with 17 bases in between. DNA of the CDR3: TGTGCCAGCAGGGAGCAGTCCAATATTAACAATGAGCAGTTCTTC. It translates to CASREQSNINNEQFF.

The rearrangement links TRBV4-3 to TRBJ1-2, with D possibly TRBD1 on 6 matching bases. The V and J ends lost 0 bases and 8 bases respectively, with 13 bases between them. The V gene's germline CDR1 is LGHNA and CDR2 YSLEER. There are 14 residues in the CDR3. The DNA for the CDR3 is TGCGCCAGCAGCCAAGATAACAGGGTAGGCGGCTACACCTTC. Protein product: CASSQDNRVGGYTF.